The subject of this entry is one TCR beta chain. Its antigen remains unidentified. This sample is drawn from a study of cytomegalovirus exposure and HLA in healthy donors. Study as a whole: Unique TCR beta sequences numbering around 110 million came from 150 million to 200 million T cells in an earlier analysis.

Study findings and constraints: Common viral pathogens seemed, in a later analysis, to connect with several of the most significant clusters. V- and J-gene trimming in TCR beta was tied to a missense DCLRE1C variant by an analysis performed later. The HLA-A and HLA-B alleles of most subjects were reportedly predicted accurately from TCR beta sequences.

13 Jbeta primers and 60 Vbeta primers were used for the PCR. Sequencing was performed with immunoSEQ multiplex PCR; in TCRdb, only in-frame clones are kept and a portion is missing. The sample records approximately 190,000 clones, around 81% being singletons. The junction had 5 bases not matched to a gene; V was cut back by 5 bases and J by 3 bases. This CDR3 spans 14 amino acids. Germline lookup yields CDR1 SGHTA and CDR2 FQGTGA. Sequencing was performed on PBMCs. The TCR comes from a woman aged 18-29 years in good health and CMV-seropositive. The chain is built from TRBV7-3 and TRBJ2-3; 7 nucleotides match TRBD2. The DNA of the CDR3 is TGTGCCAGCAGCCGTGGGGGGGTTACAGATACGCAGTATTTT. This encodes CASSRGGVTDTQYF.